A selection of T cell receptor beta chains follows, all from one sample in a study of PD-L1 blockade in urothelial cancer. Some clones are missing from TCRdb's copy, which holds only in-frame ones; the method was immunoSEQ multiplex PCR. The repertoire holds 85,000 to 95,000 clones, with around 90% as singletons. Sequencing was performed on PBMCs, taken around atezolizumab (anti-PD-L1) treatment. The receptors here all came from a man between 60 and 75 years old with urothelial cancer. The CDR3 runs from the conserved cysteine through the conserved F or W. The D gene is left open where the match is weak. Some rows have no size entry. The others give once, few or many, or a class for an expanded clone.

abundance: .
d_gene: .
v_gene: TRBV5-1
j_gene: TRBJ1-1
CDR3aa: CASSTGIGTGRVNTEAFF
CDR3nt: TGCGCCAGCAGCACGGGTATAGGTACAGGGCGGGTGAACACTGAAGCTTTCTTT

abundance: .
d_gene: .
v_gene: TRBV7-9
j_gene: TRBJ2-5
CDR3aa: CASSLNRLSTQYF
CDR3nt: TGTGCCAGCAGCTTGAACAGGCTGTCGACCCAGTACTTC

abundance: .
d_gene: .
v_gene: TRBV19
j_gene: TRBJ2-7
CDR3aa: CASSLVGGQSSYEQYF
CDR3nt: TGTGCCAGTAGCCTAGTTGGGGGACAAAGCTCCTACGAGCAGTACTTC

abundance: .
d_gene: .
v_gene: TRBV7-9
j_gene: TRBJ1-5
CDR3aa: CASSGQSDQPQHF
CDR3nt: TGTGCCAGCAGTGGACAATCAGATCAGCCCCAGCATTTT

abundance: .
d_gene: TRBD1
v_gene: TRBV19
j_gene: TRBJ2-7
CDR3aa: CASSDPGQGLYEQYF
CDR3nt: TGTGCCAGTAGCGATCCGGGACAGGGACTCTACGAGCAGTACTTC

abundance: .
d_gene: .
v_gene: TRBV28
j_gene: TRBJ1-2
CDR3aa: CASSSPSFNYGYTF
CDR3nt: TGTGCCAGCAGTTCCCCTTCGTTTAACTATGGCTACACCTTC

abundance: .
d_gene: TRBD2
v_gene: TRBV10-3
j_gene: TRBJ2-1
CDR3aa: CAISEGTSKTHEQFF
CDR3nt: TGTGCCATCAGTGAAGGGACTAGCAAGACCCATGAGCAGTTCTTC

abundance: .
d_gene: .
v_gene: TRBV30
j_gene: TRBJ1-5
CDR3aa: CAWSTGVNQPQHF
CDR3nt: TGTGCCTGGAGTACAGGAGTGAACCAGCCCCAGCATTTT

abundance: .
d_gene: .
v_gene: TRBV6-5
j_gene: TRBJ2-3
CDR3aa: CASSYSNRNTDTQYF
CDR3nt: TGTGCCAGCAGTTACTCGAACAGAAACACAGATACGCAGTATTTT

abundance: few
d_gene: .
v_gene: TRBV7-3
j_gene: TRBJ2-5
CDR3aa: CASSLSRGEETQYF
CDR3nt: TGTGCCAGCAGCTTATCCAGGGGAGAAGAGACCCAGTACTTC

abundance: .
d_gene: TRBD1
v_gene: TRBV19
j_gene: TRBJ2-7
CDR3aa: CASSIGTGGSYEQYF
CDR3nt: TGTGCCAGTAGTATAGGGACAGGGGGCTCCTACGAGCAGTACTTC

abundance: .
d_gene: TRBD2
v_gene: TRBV30
j_gene: TRBJ2-3
CDR3aa: CAWSLAGGPEKQYF
CDR3nt: TGTGCCTGGAGTTTAGCGGGGGGGCCAGAGAAGCAGTATTTT

abundance: .
d_gene: .
v_gene: TRBV19
j_gene: TRBJ1-2
CDR3aa: CASSRTSANYGYTF
CDR3nt: TGTGCCAGTAGCAGGACATCAGCTAACTATGGCTACACCTTC

abundance: .
d_gene: .
v_gene: TRBV5-4
j_gene: TRBJ2-7
CDR3aa: CASSLKKGEGLYEQYF
CDR3nt: TGTGCCAGCAGCCTAAAGAAGGGGGAAGGGTTGTACGAGCAGTACTTC

abundance: .
d_gene: TRBD2
v_gene: TRBV7-2
j_gene: TRBJ2-3
CDR3aa: CASRYPGTSGSTDTQYF
CDR3nt: TGTGCCAGCAGGTATCCCGGGACTAGCGGTAGCACAGATACGCAGTATTTT

abundance: .
d_gene: TRBD1
v_gene: TRBV7-8
j_gene: TRBJ1-2
CDR3aa: CASSTSGTGANYGYTF
CDR3nt: TGTGCCAGCAGCACATCCGGGACAGGGGCCAACTATGGCTACACCTTC

abundance: .
d_gene: .
v_gene: TRBV30
j_gene: TRBJ2-7
CDR3aa: CAWRRGGDKNEQYF
CDR3nt: TGTGCCTGGAGAAGGGGCGGAGATAAGAACGAGCAGTACTTC

abundance: once
d_gene: TRBD2
v_gene: TRBV7-2
j_gene: TRBJ2-7
CDR3aa: CASSLVGLAGGLAYEQYF
CDR3nt: TGTGCCAGCAGCTTAGTGGGACTAGCGGGAGGGCTGGCCTACGAGCAGTACTTC

abundance: .
d_gene: .
v_gene: TRBV6-1
j_gene: TRBJ2-5
CDR3aa: CASRFDYQETQYF
CDR3nt: TGTGCCAGCAGGTTCGACTACCAAGAGACCCAGTACTTC

abundance: .
d_gene: TRBD2
v_gene: TRBV5-5
j_gene: TRBJ2-3
CDR3aa: CASSFSGGALDTQYF
CDR3nt: TGTGCCAGCAGCTTTAGCGGGGGGGCCTTGGATACGCAGTATTTT

abundance: .
d_gene: .
v_gene: TRBV6-1
j_gene: TRBJ1-5
CDR3aa: CASRGEVGQPQHF
CDR3nt: TGTGCCAGCAGGGGGGAGGTGGGTCAGCCCCAGCATTTT

abundance: .
d_gene: .
v_gene: TRBV28
j_gene: TRBJ1-5
CDR3aa: CASSDPGGGGPQHF
CDR3nt: TGTGCCAGCAGTGATCCGGGAGGCGGAGGACCCCAGCATTTT

abundance: .
d_gene: .
v_gene: TRBV6-1
j_gene: TRBJ1-5
CDR3aa: CASSEGSGYGNQPQHF
CDR3nt: TGTGCCAGCAGTGAAGGATCGGGTTATGGCAATCAGCCCCAGCATTTT

abundance: .
d_gene: .
v_gene: TRBV5-6
j_gene: TRBJ1-1
CDR3aa: CASLGGAGNTEAFF
CDR3nt: TGTGCCAGCTTGGGGGGGGCCGGGAACACTGAAGCTTTCTTT

abundance: .
d_gene: .
v_gene: TRBV2
j_gene: TRBJ1-2
CDR3aa: CASSEMGSNYGYTF
CDR3nt: TGTGCCAGCAGTGAAATGGGGAGTAACTATGGCTACACCTTC

abundance: .
d_gene: TRBD1
v_gene: TRBV5-1
j_gene: TRBJ2-2
CDR3aa: CASSSAGTGPGELFF
CDR3nt: TGCGCCAGCAGCTCCGCGGGGACAGGGCCCGGGGAGCTGTTTTTT

abundance: once
d_gene: .
v_gene: TRBV5-1
j_gene: TRBJ2-2
CDR3aa: CASSSTDITGELFF
CDR3nt: TGCGCCAGCAGCTCCACGGACATCACCGGGGAGCTGTTTTTT

abundance: .
d_gene: TRBD2
v_gene: TRBV4-2
j_gene: TRBJ2-2
CDR3aa: CASSQEPSGGAVGELFF
CDR3nt: TGTGCCAGCAGCCAAGAACCTAGCGGGGGGGCTGTCGGGGAGCTGTTTTTT

abundance: few
d_gene: TRBD2
v_gene: TRBV6-4
j_gene: TRBJ2-3
CDR3aa: CASSDTSGGADTQYF
CDR3nt: TGTGCCAGCAGTGACACTAGCGGGGGGGCAGATACGCAGTATTTT

abundance: .
d_gene: .
v_gene: TRBV5-1
j_gene: TRBJ1-1
CDR3aa: CASSLVDRLNTEAFF
CDR3nt: TGCGCCAGCAGCTTGGTGGACAGATTGAACACTGAAGCTTTCTTT

abundance: .
d_gene: .
v_gene: TRBV11-2
j_gene: TRBJ2-7
CDR3aa: CASSIGLASYEQYF
CDR3nt: TGTGCCAGCAGCATTGGGCTAGCATCCTACGAGCAGTACTTC

abundance: .
d_gene: TRBD1
v_gene: TRBV5-4
j_gene: TRBJ2-7
CDR3aa: CASSRYGTGRYEQYF
CDR3nt: TGTGCCAGCAGCCGATACGGGACAGGACGCTACGAGCAGTACTTC

abundance: .
d_gene: .
v_gene: TRBV7-8
j_gene: TRBJ1-2
CDR3aa: CASSLAIDRGYTF
CDR3nt: TGTGCCAGCAGCTTAGCGATAGACAGGGGCTACACCTTC

abundance: few
d_gene: .
v_gene: TRBV14
j_gene: TRBJ1-1
CDR3aa: CASSQGGTGIAFF
CDR3nt: TGTGCCAGCAGCCAAGGAGGAACAGGGATAGCTTTCTTT

abundance: .
d_gene: TRBD2
v_gene: TRBV4-1
j_gene: TRBJ2-3
CDR3aa: CASSQVGLAITDTQYF
CDR3nt: TGCGCCAGCAGCCAAGTCGGACTAGCGATAACAGATACGCAGTATTTT

abundance: .
d_gene: .
v_gene: TRBV5-1
j_gene: TRBJ2-7
CDR3aa: CASSYRTDEQYF
CDR3nt: TGCGCCAGCAGCTACCGGACAGACGAGCAGTACTTC

abundance: .
d_gene: .
v_gene: TRBV4-3
j_gene: TRBJ2-7
CDR3aa: CASSQDLAVYEQYF
CDR3nt: TGCGCCAGCAGCCAAGATTTGGCAGTCTACGAGCAGTACTTC

abundance: .
d_gene: .
v_gene: TRBV5-1
j_gene: TRBJ1-1
CDR3aa: CASSLLSNTEAFF
CDR3nt: TGCGCCAGCAGCTTGCTTTCGAACACTGAAGCTTTCTTT

abundance: .
d_gene: TRBD2
v_gene: TRBV4-2
j_gene: TRBJ2-2
CDR3aa: CASSPSGDNTGELFF
CDR3nt: TGTGCCAGCTCTCCTAGCGGGGATAACACCGGGGAGCTGTTTTTT

abundance: .
d_gene: .
v_gene: TRBV5-6
j_gene: TRBJ1-4
CDR3aa: CASSSQGINEKLFF
CDR3nt: TGTGCCAGCAGCTCCCAGGGGATAAATGAAAAACTGTTTTTT

abundance: .
d_gene: TRBD1
v_gene: TRBV19
j_gene: TRBJ1-4
CDR3aa: CASSTTGTNEKLFF
CDR3nt: TGTGCCAGTAGTACGACAGGGACCAATGAAAAACTGTTTTTT

abundance: .
d_gene: TRBD2
v_gene: TRBV7-3
j_gene: TRBJ2-5
CDR3aa: CASSLGLAGGGETQYF
CDR3nt: TGTGCCAGCAGCTTAGGTCTAGCGGGAGGTGGGGAGACCCAGTACTTC

abundance: .
d_gene: .
v_gene: TRBV6-1
j_gene: TRBJ2-1
CDR3aa: CASSEAANEQFF
CDR3nt: TGTGCCAGCAGTGAAGCGGCAAATGAGCAGTTCTTC

abundance: once
d_gene: TRBD2
v_gene: TRBV10-3
j_gene: TRBJ2-3
CDR3aa: CAIAVAGEQYF
CDR3nt: TGTGCCATCGCGGTAGCGGGAGAGCAGTATTTT

abundance: .
d_gene: .
v_gene: TRBV9
j_gene: TRBJ1-2
CDR3aa: CASSPDGGLYGYTF
CDR3nt: TGTGCCAGCAGCCCGGACGGAGGCCTCTATGGCTACACCTTC

abundance: .
d_gene: TRBD2
v_gene: TRBV6-1
j_gene: TRBJ2-1
CDR3aa: CASSGIGQTGLARDEQFF
CDR3nt: TGTGCCAGCAGTGGAATAGGACAGACGGGACTAGCGAGGGATGAGCAGTTCTTC

abundance: .
d_gene: TRBD1
v_gene: TRBV4-2
j_gene: TRBJ2-7
CDR3aa: CASSQGTALSYEQYF
CDR3nt: TGTGCCAGCAGCCAGGGGACAGCCCTGTCCTACGAGCAGTACTTC

abundance: few
d_gene: .
v_gene: TRBV7-6
j_gene: TRBJ2-7
CDR3aa: CASSRGPGENYEQYF
CDR3nt: TGTGCCAGCAGCCGAGGGCCAGGTGAAAACTACGAGCAGTACTTC

abundance: .
d_gene: TRBD1
v_gene: TRBV10-3
j_gene: TRBJ2-7
CDR3aa: CAISERQGAKDEQYF
CDR3nt: TGTGCCATCAGTGAGAGACAGGGGGCAAAGGACGAGCAGTACTTC

abundance: .
d_gene: .
v_gene: TRBV11-1
j_gene: TRBJ1-6
CDR3aa: CASSFLQGGSPLHF
CDR3nt: TGTGCCAGCAGCTTTTTGCAGGGAGGGTCACCCCTCCACTTT

abundance: .
d_gene: TRBD2
v_gene: TRBV19
j_gene: TRBJ2-1
CDR3aa: CASRGFSGRLGVGNEQFF
CDR3nt: TGTGCCAGTAGGGGATTTAGCGGGAGATTGGGTGTAGGAAATGAGCAGTTCTTC

abundance: .
d_gene: .
v_gene: TRBV4-3
j_gene: TRBJ1-4
CDR3aa: CASSPSGGLINEKLFF
CDR3nt: TGCGCCAGCAGCCCCTCGGGGGGGCTTATTAATGAAAAACTGTTTTTT

abundance: once
d_gene: .
v_gene: TRBV5-6
j_gene: TRBJ2-4
CDR3aa: CASSFNARVEWYF
CDR3nt: TGTGCCAGCAGCTTCAATGCCCGCGTAGAATGGTACTTC

abundance: .
d_gene: .
v_gene: TRBV4-2
j_gene: TRBJ2-3
CDR3aa: CASSQGRATDTQYF
CDR3nt: TGTGCCAGCAGCCAAGGCAGGGCAACAGATACGCAGTATTTT

abundance: .
d_gene: .
v_gene: TRBV6-1
j_gene: TRBJ2-7
CDR3aa: CASSGGGLTYEQYF
CDR3nt: TGTGCCAGCAGTGGCGGGGGCCTAACCTACGAGCAGTACTTC

abundance: .
d_gene: TRBD2
v_gene: TRBV4-1
j_gene: TRBJ2-7
CDR3aa: CASSQDRSSGVYEQYF
CDR3nt: TGCGCCAGCAGCCAAGATCGTTCTAGCGGGGTATACGAGCAGTACTTC

abundance: once
d_gene: TRBD2
v_gene: TRBV2
j_gene: TRBJ2-1
CDR3aa: CASSSSGVDNEQFF
CDR3nt: TGTGCCAGCAGTAGTAGCGGGGTTGACAATGAGCAGTTCTTC

abundance: .
d_gene: .
v_gene: TRBV7-9
j_gene: TRBJ1-2
CDR3aa: CASSPGAPALYGYTF
CDR3nt: TGTGCCAGCAGTCCAGGGGCACCGGCCCTTTATGGCTACACCTTC

abundance: .
d_gene: .
v_gene: TRBV6-5
j_gene: TRBJ1-6
CDR3aa: CASSYSLGSNSPLHF
CDR3nt: TGTGCCAGCAGTTACTCTCTCGGGAGCAATTCACCCCTCCACTTT

abundance: .
d_gene: .
v_gene: TRBV2
j_gene: TRBJ1-2
CDR3aa: CASSERETGSGYTF
CDR3nt: TGTGCCAGCAGTGAACGGGAAACAGGGTCTGGCTACACCTTC